The T cell receptor beta chain described here comes from a study of T-cell reconstitution after alpha-beta-depleted transplantation in children. General study findings and limits: For some patients, TCRbeta diversity was high at day 60 because of recipient T cells and thymic progenitors that survived. At the one-year point after transplant, T-cell counts and TCRbeta diversity were found to come mostly from T cells that had been newly produced. Reported findings indicate that, about two months after transplant, alpha-beta T cells came from several hundred expanded clones, which were derived from non-depleted graft cells.

In the case of this clonotype: What it recognizes is unknown.

TCRbeta library preparation incorporated unique molecular identifiers. One entry per CDR3 protein, called by TCRdb with MiXCR from the PCR reads. The sample includes around 190,000 distinct CDR3 sequences, approximately 7% of them seen just once. Germline V CDR1 and CDR2: MNHEY, SMNVEV (reference sequence). The CDR3 is 14 amino acids. V lost 4 bases to trimming and J lost 1 base; unmatched junction nucleotides: 3. The material was PBMCs, obtained before TCRalphabeta/CD19-depleted stem cell transplant. The origin of this receptor is a boy aged 2-9 years with acute lymphoblastic leukemia, due to receive a stem cell transplant. The chain has TRBV27 and TRBJ1-1, with TRBD1 matching 7 bases. CDR3 amino acids: CASSSTGENTEAFF. The CDR3 DNA is TGTGCCAGCAGTTCAACAGGGGAGAACACTGAAGCTTTCTTT.